This T cell receptor (beta chain) was obtained from a study of blood T cell repertoires in COVID-19. Study at large: COVID-19 samples from acute and convalescent phases originated in the United States, Italy and Spain. T cells, B-cell-depleted T cells, or PBMCs supplied cDNA or gDNA.

CDR1 is WSHSY and CDR2 is SAAADI in the germline V gene. This CDR3 is built from 15 residues. After removal of 5 bases from V and 7 bases from J, the junction contained 13 bases not matched to a gene. Per the authors' pipeline: It was from reference gene primer amplification that nucleated cell counts were estimated. The table came from immunoSEQ multiplex PCR; TCRdb's copy has only in-frame clones and leaves some out. That table gives V, J and clone size, and the DNA gave D and trimming. The sample includes approximately 25,000 clones, about two thirds of them seen just once. This clonotype was obtained from an elderly woman with acute or convalescent COVID-19. Specimen: peripheral blood. The chain carries TRBV10-2 and TRBJ2-5, with TRBD2 matching over 7 bases. The CDR3 DNA sequence: TGCGCCAGCAGTCCGGTTAGCGGGTCGGGAGGGACCCAGTACTTC. It encodes CASSPVSGSGGTQYF.